The 22 T cell receptor beta chains in this list originate from one sample, sequenced in a study of blood T cell repertoires in COVID-19. Profiled with immunoSEQ multiplex PCR; TCRdb holds only in-frame clones, not every one. The data contain about 59,000 clones, roughly four fifths of them singletons. The sequencing input was peripheral blood. The receptors stem from a human donor in a cohort sampled during active COVID-19.

The chain is built from TRBV2 and TRBJ1-6; a weak D match, TRBD1 (5 bases). CDR3 length: 19 residues. Trimming pared 8 bases from V and 7 bases from J, leaving 30 bases between. CDR1 and CDR2 from the germline V gene are SNHLY and FYNNEI. The DNA for the CDR3 is TGTGCCAGCTCCCGAACCATTCCAGGAACAGGCGGGGAAAATTCACCCCTCCACTTT. Its translation: CASSRTIPGTGGENSPLHF. Full variable domain (rest looked up from reference TRBV2 and TRBJ1-6): EPEVTQTPSHQVTQMGQEVILRCVPISNHLYFYWYRQILGQKVEFLVSFYNNEISEKSEIFDDQFSVERPDGSNFTLKIRSTKLEDSAMYFCASSRTIPGTGGENSPLHFGNGTRLTVT.

The chain couples TRBV9 to TRBJ2-7; 7 bases align to TRBD1. Germline values: CDR1 SGDLS, CDR2 YYNGEE. The CDR3 consists of 14 residues. Losses at the gene ends were 2 bases for V and 5 bases for J; bases not matched to a gene: 7. Here the CDR3 DNA reads TGTGCCAGCAGCGTCGAGGGGGCGCGGGACGAGCAGTACTTC. It is translated as CASSVEGARDEQYF.

The rearrangement uses TRBV6-2 or TRBV6-3 and TRBJ2-2, with D perhaps TRBD2 (5 bases). In germline, CDR1 is MNHEY, CDR2 SVGEGT. V gave up 2 bases and J gave up 5 bases, with 12 bases separating them. The CDR3 length is 15 residues. For the CDR3, the DNA is TGTGCCAGCAGTTACCTTAGTACTAGAACCGGGGAGCTGTTTTTT. Its protein is CASSYLSTRTGELFF.

CDR3 in amino acids: CASSQGSFGIVHEQYF. Written as DNA, the CDR3 is TGTGCCAGCAGCCAGGGAAGTTTCGGGATAGTCCACGAGCAGTACTTC. This chain links TRBV3-1 (or the pseudogene TRBV3-2) with TRBJ2-7, with a tentative D call TRBD2 (5 bases). Germline V CDR1 and CDR2: LGHDT, YNNKEL (reference sequence). This CDR3 region has 16 residues. V was cut by 3 bases and J by 5 bases, with 20 bases left in between.

The V and J genes are TRBV6-6 and TRBJ2-1; D might be TRBD2 (6 bases). The V end lost 7 bases, the J end lost 4 bases, and 17 bases lay between the germline ends. In germline, CDR1 is MNHNY, CDR2 SVGAGI (reference sequence). The CDR3 contains 15 residues. This chain's CDR3 is CASTPDTGTYNEQFF. The CDR3 DNA reads TGTGCCAGCACCCCAGACACGGGGACTTACAATGAGCAGTTCTTC.

The rearrangement joins TRBV5-1 to TRBJ1-2; D is possibly TRBD1 (6 bases). Deletions cut 3 bases from V and 5 bases from J, with 17 bases between. The CDR3 runs to 15 residues. The germline V gene has CDR1 SGHRS and CDR2 YFSETQ. The CDR3 coding sequence is TGCGCCAGCAGCTCCTCCCTAGACAGGAGGTATGGCTACACCTTC. It specifies CASSSSLDRRYGYTF.

This chain uses TRBV19 with TRBJ2-6; TRBD1 matches at 9 bases. Germline V gene lookup returns CDR1 LNHDA and CDR2 SQIVND (reference sequence). J lost 0 bases, V lost 6 bases, and 6 bases had no gene match. The CDR3 is 17 residues long. The CDR3 is CASRMGQGPSGANVLTF. In DNA form, the CDR3 reads TGTGCCAGTAGAATGGGACAGGGCCCCTCTGGGGCCAACGTCCTGACTTTC.

This clone occurred once. The V and J genes are TRBV7-9 and TRBJ2-1, with TRBD1 identical over 7 bases. This CDR3 region has 14 residues. Trimming took 3 bases from V and 12 from J; bases not matched to a gene: 11. Germline assignment: CDR1 SEHNR and CDR2 FQNEAQ (reference sequence). CDR3 loop: CASSFGTASGMQFF. CDR3 DNA: TGTGCCAGCAGCTTCGGGACAGCCTCGGGGATGCAGTTCTTC.

The table lists this clone with a few counts. The V and J genes are TRBV30 and TRBJ2-2; possibly TRBD1 for D (6 bases). This CDR3 comprises 12 residues. From germline, CDR1 is GTSNPN and CDR2 SVGIG (reference sequence). Trimming removed 3 bases at V and 4 bases at J, with 6 bases between. The CDR3 loop reads CAWSRGTGELFF. The CDR3 nucleotides read TGTGCCTGGAGCAGGGGCACCGGGGAGCTGTTTTTT.

In this sample, this clone turned up a few times. The chain is built from TRBV5-4 and TRBJ2-3; D ambiguous. Germline V gives CDR1 SGHNT, CDR2 YYREEE (reference sequence). The V gene lost 5 bases and the J gene lost 2 bases, with 9 bases spanning the gap. The CDR3 has 13 residues. CDR3 loop: CASRAPSTDTQYF. The CDR3 DNA reads as TGTGCCAGCAGGGCTCCCTCCACAGATACGCAGTATTTT.

The genes are TRBV13 and TRBJ2-3; 15 bases are a match to TRBD2. The CDR3 length is 18 residues. Germline assignment: CDR1 PRHDT and CDR2 FYEKMQ (reference sequence). The junction had 13 bases not matched to a gene; V was cut back by 5 bases and J by 7 bases. CDR3 nucleotides: TGTGCCAGCAGCCCCTACAGGGGACTAGCGGGAGGAACATATACGCAGTATTTT. Translating it yields CASSPYRGLAGGTYTQYF.

The DNA for the CDR3 is TGTGCCAGCAGTGGTAGCGGGAGGGCCCTCGGGGAGCTGTTTTTT. Translated: CASSGSGRALGELFF. The V and J genes are TRBV11-2 and TRBJ2-2; 11 bases are shared with TRBD2. V was pared by 6 bases and J by 7 bases, with 7 bases of the junction left unmatched. Germline-derived CDR1 and CDR2 are SGHAT and FQNNGV. CDR3 length equals 15 residues.

This clone was recorded a few times. The CDR3 DNA sequence: TGTGCCAGTAGTATCGGAAGAGGGCGAGAGACCCAGTACTTC. Translating gives CASSIGRGRETQYF. The chain recombines TRBV19 with TRBJ2-5, with D tentatively TRBD2 (5 bases). The germline V gene has CDR1 LNHDA and CDR2 SQIVND (reference sequence). The V gene lost 3 bases and the J gene lost 4 bases, with 12 bases spanning the gap. The CDR3 has 14 residues. Looking up the rest from reference TRBV19 and TRBJ2-5 gives the full variable domain: DGGITQSPKYLFRKEGQNVTLSCEQNLNHDAMYWYRQDPGQGLRLIYYSQIVNDFQKGDIAEGYSVSREKKESFPLTVTSAQKNPTAFYLCASSIGRGRETQYFGPGTRLLVL.

This clone was seen only once. DNA of the CDR3: TGTGCCAGCAGCTTGGGGTTCGGGAGCAATCAGCCCCAGCATTTT. Its translation is CASSLGFGSNQPQHF. The chain carries TRBV5-6 and TRBJ1-5; unclear D gene. From germline, CDR1 is SGHDT and CDR2 YYEEEE. The CDR3 is made up of 15 amino acids. The V end lost 0 bases, the J end lost 1 base, and 8 bases lay between the germline ends.

The chain links TRBV15 to TRBJ1-6, with TRBD1 matching 12 bases. V trimming: 5 bases; J trimming: 9 bases; junction bases outside the gene matches: 5. Germline-derived CDR1 and CDR2 are LNHNV and YYDKDF (reference sequence). The CDR3 loop spans 15 amino acids. The CDR3 here is CATSGTGGPGSPLHF. CDR3 DNA sequence: TGTGCCACCAGCGGGACAGGGGGCCCAGGTTCACCCCTCCACTTT.

The chain joins TRBV5-6 to TRBJ2-7; 7 nucleotides match TRBD2. J was trimmed by 2 bases and V by 1 base; bases with no gene match: 9. Germline V gives CDR1 SGHDT, CDR2 YYEEEE. This CDR3 is 16 amino acids long. CDR3 in amino acids: CASSLRRTGLPYEQYF. The DNA for the CDR3 is TGTGCCAGCAGCTTGAGGCGTACGGGACTACCCTACGAGCAGTACTTC.

The rearrangement links TRBV18 to TRBJ2-1; D is ambiguous. There are 13 residues in the CDR3. Germline lookup yields CDR1 KGHSH and CDR2 LQKENI. Between the trimmed V and J ends, which lost 2 bases and 2 bases, there was a span of 4 bases. CDR3 DNA sequence: TGTGCCAGCTCACCAGACACCTACAATGAGCAGTTCTTC. Encoded protein: CASSPDTYNEQFF.

Concerning this clone itself: Germline is not matched at one junction end, which may reflect a read error. V gene TRBV30 combines with J gene TRBJ2-1; 11 bases line up with TRBD2. The CDR3 is 16 amino acids. The germline CDR1 and CDR2 sequences are GTSNPN and SVGIG (reference sequence). The CDR3 loop reads CAWRVTSGSSYNEQFF. DNA of the CDR3: TGTGCCTGGCGTGTAACTAGCGGGAGCTCCTACAATGAGCAGTTCTTC.

The sample holds a few counts of this clone. V and J are TRBV18 and TRBJ1-5, with D perhaps matching TRBD1 (6 bases). Germline values: CDR1 KGHSH, CDR2 LQKENI. CDR3 size: 13 residues. Trimming cost V 3 bases and J 6 bases, with 9 bases left between them. The CDR3 DNA is TGTGCCAGCTCACCTACAGGGACTCAGCCCCAGCATTTT. Encoded protein: CASSPTGTQPQHF.

This chain joins TRBV5-6 and TRBJ1-5, with D hard to call. The germline CDR1 and CDR2 sequences are SGHDT and YYEEEE. The CDR3 consists of 15 residues. Trimming removed 0 bases from V and 0 bases from J, with 7 bases in between. CDR3 residues: CASSLAESSNQPQHF. Written as DNA, the CDR3 is TGTGCCAGCAGCTTGGCGGAGTCTAGCAATCAGCCCCAGCATTTT.

In this sample, this clone turned up once. This chain uses TRBV5-6 with TRBJ2-4; tentatively, D is TRBD2 (5 bases). Germline V gene lookup returns CDR1 SGHDT and CDR2 YYEEEE. Between the trimmed V and J ends, which lost 2 bases and 2 bases, there was a span of 14 bases. The CDR3 contains 16 residues. CDR3 nucleotide sequence: TGTGCCAGCAGCTTTCGCCGAGCGGTAACCAAAAACATTCAGTACTTC. This codes for CASSFRRAVTKNIQYF.

This clone has only one observation. The chain combines TRBV12-3 or TRBV12-4 with TRBJ2-7; D ambiguous. Trimming left V 6 bases short and J 3 bases short, with 9 bases between. This CDR3 is 12 amino acids long. The CDR3, as DNA: TGTGCCAGCAGGTCGCGGTACTACGAGCAGTACTTC. Translation: CASRSRYYEQYF.